The 16 T cell receptor beta chains in this list originate from one sample, sequenced in a study of shared clonotypes between healthy human individuals. Repertoires were generated with immunoSEQ multiplex PCR, while TCRdb's copy carries only in-frame clones and drops some. The data hold roughly 590,000 clones, with over 95% observed a single time. The naive CD8 fraction comprised CD45RO-negative cells positively selected for CCR7 and excluded terminally differentiated effector memory CD45RA+ cells. The specimen sequenced was naive CD8+ T cells sorted from blood. These receptor sequences come from a woman in her twenties or thirties in good health.

The chain is built from TRBV28 and TRBJ2-7; 7 positions match TRBD1. The CDR3 spans 15 residues. The germline V gene encodes CDR1 MDHEN and CDR2 SYDVKM. Trimming at V came to 6 bases and at J to 0 bases, leaving 8 bases not matched to a gene. CDR3 protein: CASRPSWDSSYEQYF. CDR3 DNA sequence: TGTGCCAGCAGACCTAGCTGGGACAGCTCCTACGAGCAGTACTTC.

This rearrangement joins TRBV7-2 to TRBJ2-5, with 12 bases fitting TRBD2. Germline V gene sequence: CDR1 SGHTA, CDR2 FQGNSA. The V segment lost 3 bases and the J segment 5 bases; nucleotides outside the gene matches: 1. This CDR3 is 14 amino acids long. The CDR3: CASSLTSGSETQYF. In nucleotides, the CDR3 is TGTGCCAGCAGCTTGACTAGCGGGAGTGAGACCCAGTACTTC.

The chain carries TRBV6-1 and TRBJ1-1; possible D gene TRBD1, 5 bases. Germline CDR1 and CDR2: MNHNS and SASEGT. Trimming removed 6 bases at V and 4 bases at J, with 15 bases between. The CDR3 is 14 amino acids. CDR3 sequence: CASRGLGGGTEAFF. The CDR3 DNA sequence: TGTGCCAGCAGGGGTTTGGGGGGAGGCACTGAAGCTTTCTTT.

Only a few counts were recorded for this clone. V and J are TRBV7-9 and TRBJ1-5; D is unresolved. In germline, CDR1 is SEHNR, CDR2 FQNEAQ (reference sequence). The germline V and J ends were trimmed by 7 bases and 6 bases, with 13 bases remaining between them. The CDR3 is 13 residues long. CDR3 amino acids: CASTLGERQPQHF. The CDR3 DNA follows: TGTGCCAGCACCCTCGGGGAGCGTCAGCCCCAGCATTTT.

V is TRBV27 and J is TRBJ2-7, with 7 bases identical to TRBD1. This CDR3 is 16 amino acids long. V lost 2 bases, J lost 3 bases, and 10 bases stayed unmatched. Germline V CDR1 and CDR2: MNHEY, SMNVEV (reference sequence). The CDR3 region has the DNA TGTGCCAGCAGTTTAAGGGGGCAAGCAACTCTCTACGAGCAGTACTTC. This codes for CASSLRGQATLYEQYF.

This rearrangement joins TRBV15 to TRBJ1-5, with 8 nucleotides matching TRBD1. CDR3 size: 13 residues. CDR1 is LNHNV and CDR2 is YYDKDF in the germline V gene (reference sequence). V was pared by 9 bases and J by 6 bases, with 7 bases of the junction left unmatched. CDR3 sequence reads: CATRTGFSQPQHF. The DNA of the CDR3 is TGTGCCACGCGGACAGGGTTCAGTCAGCCCCAGCATTTT.

The chain uses TRBV5-1 and TRBJ1-1, with D uncertain. Germline V gene lookup returns CDR1 SGHRS and CDR2 YFSETQ. This CDR3 spans 15 amino acids. With 4 bases removed from V and 0 bases from J, the gap between germline ends came to 13 bases. CDR3 in amino acids: CASSQRTGMNTEAFF. The CDR3 nucleotides read TGCGCCAGCAGCCAACGGACGGGCATGAACACTGAAGCTTTCTTT. Supplemented by reference TRBV5-1 and TRBJ1-1, the full variable domain reads KAGVTQTPRYLIKTRGQQVTLSCSPISGHRSVSWYQQTPGQGLQFLFEYFSETQRNKGNFPGRFSGRQFSNSRSEMNVSTLELGDSALYLCASSQRTGMNTEAFFGQGTRLTVV.

The chain employs TRBV5-4 and TRBJ1-1; no clear D. Germline V lookup: CDR1 SGHNT, CDR2 YYREEE (reference sequence). Trimming took off 4 bases at V and 6 bases at J, with 16 bases between the two ends. This CDR3 region has 14 residues. CDR3 amino acids: CASSPGSLGPEAFF. As DNA, the CDR3 is TGTGCCAGCAGCCCGGGGTCTTTAGGGCCTGAAGCTTTCTTT.

The V and J genes are TRBV2 and TRBJ2-7; D gene uncertain. V gave up 6 bases and J gave up 4 bases, with 7 bases separating them. This CDR3 has 11 residues. CDR1 and CDR2 (germline): SNHLY, FYNNEI. This chain's CDR3 is CASRVEYEQYF. The DNA of the CDR3 is TGTGCCAGCAGGGTTGAATACGAGCAGTACTTC.

The chain has TRBV27 and TRBJ2-7; possibly TRBD1 for D (5 bases). The CDR3 is 14 residues long. The germline V gene encodes CDR1 MNHEY and CDR2 SMNVEV (reference sequence). Deletions cut 1 base from V and 2 bases from J, with 9 bases between. CDR3 region: CASSLYTGTYEQYF. CDR3 DNA sequence: TGTGCCAGCAGTTTATATACAGGCACCTACGAGCAGTACTTC.

The rearrangement links TRBV5-1 to TRBJ1-1; 12 nucleotides align to TRBD1. The CDR3 runs to 17 residues. The junction had 8 bases not matched to a gene; V was cut back by 4 bases and J by 1 base. Per the germline V gene, CDR1 is SGHRS and CDR2 is YFSETQ. CDR3 protein: CASSGRDRGLRNTEAFF. CDR3 sequence (DNA): TGCGCCAGCAGCGGTCGGGACAGGGGGCTGCGGAACACTGAAGCTTTCTTT.

This chain connects TRBV9 to TRBJ2-3; D may match TRBD1 or TRBD2 (5 bases each). The CDR3 is 17 amino acids. Trimming pared 0 bases from V and 0 bases from J, leaving 14 bases between. Germline-derived CDR1 and CDR2 are SGDLS and YYNGEE. CDR3 sequence: CASSVALGDPSTDTQYF. The CDR3 DNA sequence: TGTGCCAGCAGCGTAGCTCTGGGGGACCCGAGCACAGATACGCAGTATTTT.

CDR3 region: CASTLAGTETYEQYF. The CDR3 coding sequence is TGTGCCAGCACCCTTGCCGGGACGGAAACCTACGAGCAGTACTTC. The J gene is TRBJ2-7, the V gene TRBV2; D may match TRBD1 or TRBD2 (5 bases each). Germline V CDR1 and CDR2: SNHLY, FYNNEI. Deletions cut 7 bases from V and 2 bases from J, with 18 bases between. This CDR3 is built from 15 residues.

The V and J genes are TRBV2 and TRBJ2-7, with D perhaps TRBD2 (5 bases). Germline loops: CDR1 SNHLY, CDR2 FYNNEI. V shed 7 bases and J shed 2 bases, with 12 bases lying between them. CDR3 size: 13 residues. The CDR3 reads CASIFPGTYEQYF. The CDR3 region has the DNA TGTGCCAGCATCTTCCCGGGAACCTACGAGCAGTACTTC.

The chain recombines TRBV4-1 with TRBJ2-7, with no clear D. Trimming removed 1 base from V and 7 bases from J, with 17 bases in between. CDR3 length equals 15 residues. The germline CDR1 and CDR2 sequences are MGHRA and YSYEKL. In nucleotides, the CDR3 is TGCGCCAGCAGCCAAGCCGGACGGTCGAAAGATGAGCAGTACTTC. Its translation: CASSQAGRSKDEQYF.

The CDR3 DNA is TGTGCCAGCAGTCCGATCACGGGACAGACTCTCTATGGCTACACCTTC. It codes for CASSPITGQTLYGYTF. The J gene is TRBJ1-2, the V gene TRBV27; TRBD1 aligns across 7 bases. Germline CDR1 MNHEY, CDR2 SMNVEV (reference sequence). This CDR3 has 16 amino acids. The V segment lost 5 bases and the J segment 4 bases; nucleotides outside the gene matches: 13.